Listed below are T cell receptor beta chains from one sample, sequenced in a study of cytomegalovirus exposure and HLA in healthy donors. Clones were sequenced by immunoSEQ multiplex PCR, and TCRdb holds only the in-frame ones, with some missing. The sample lists 180,000 or so clones; 9.5% were seen once. The sample consisted of PBMCs. Every receptor here comes from a woman younger than 45 in good health and CMV-seropositive. The CDR3 runs from the conserved cysteine through the conserved F or W. Each record gives: V gene, clone size, J gene, D gene, CDR3 protein, CDR3 DNA. A D gene is named only where the DNA matches it firmly. Expanded clones get a size class; other rows say once, few or many, or leave the size out.

V: TRBV6-1
size: few
J: TRBJ1-5
D: NA
CDR3: CASETGSNQPQHF
DNA: TGTGCCAGCGAGACAGGTTCCAATCAGCCCCAGCATTTT

V: TRBV2
size: NA
J: TRBJ2-6
D: NA
CDR3: CASSANLGPNVLTF
DNA: TGTGCCAGCAGTGCCAACCTTGGGCCCAACGTCCTGACTTTC

V: TRBV6-1
size: NA
J: TRBJ2-6
D: NA
CDR3: CASIPATSGANVLTF
DNA: TGTGCCAGCATTCCCGCTACCTCTGGGGCCAACGTCCTGACTTTC

V: TRBV7-6
size: few
J: TRBJ2-7
D: TRBD2
CDR3: CASSLDLSGRTSSYEQYF
DNA: TGTGCCAGCAGCTTAGACCTGAGCGGGAGGACTAGCTCCTACGAGCAGTACTTC

V: TRBV11-2
size: NA
J: TRBJ1-1
D: NA
CDR3: CASSLLAEAFF
DNA: TGTGCCAGCAGCTTACTCGCTGAAGCTTTCTTT

V: TRBV27
size: NA
J: TRBJ2-7
D: NA
CDR3: CASSFGPLGGQYF
DNA: TGTGCCAGCAGTTTCGGCCCCCTCGGCGGGCAGTACTTC

V: TRBV10-1
size: few
J: TRBJ2-1
D: NA
CDR3: CASSDGGAHNEQFF
DNA: TGCGCCAGCAGTGACGGAGGGGCCCACAATGAGCAGTTCTTC

V: TRBV5-4
size: NA
J: TRBJ2-4
D: NA
CDR3: CASIPNLGTATAKNIQYF
DNA: TGTGCCAGCATCCCTAACCTGGGCACAGCCACCGCCAAAAACATTCAGTACTTC

V: TRBV7-2
size: NA
J: TRBJ1-5
D: NA
CDR3: CASSLFNRAKPQHF
DNA: TGTGCCAGCAGCTTATTTAACAGGGCGAAGCCCCAGCATTTT

V: TRBV6-5
size: few
J: TRBJ2-3
D: NA
CDR3: CASRLQGYADTQYF
DNA: TGTGCCAGCAGACTGCAGGGTTATGCAGATACGCAGTATTTT

V: TRBV18
size: NA
J: TRBJ1-3
D: NA
CDR3: CASSPPQVISGNTIYF
DNA: TGTGCCAGCTCACCACCCCAGGTTATCTCTGGAAACACCATATATTTT

V: TRBV5-1
size: few
J: TRBJ2-5
D: NA
CDR3: CASSRGGEETQYF
DNA: TGCGCCAGCAGCCGCGGAGGGGAAGAGACCCAGTACTTC

V: TRBV9
size: NA
J: TRBJ2-2
D: TRBD2
CDR3: CASSYGTSGFTGELFF
DNA: TGTGCCAGCAGTTACGGGACTAGCGGTTTCACCGGGGAGCTGTTTTTT

V: TRBV5-6
size: NA
J: TRBJ2-3
D: NA
CDR3: CASSLSNTQYF
DNA: TGTGCCAGCAGCTTGTCCAATACGCAGTATTTT

V: TRBV28
size: few
J: TRBJ2-5
D: TRBD1
CDR3: CASSPQGAQETQYF
DNA: TGTGCCAGCAGTCCCCAGGGGGCCCAAGAGACCCAGTACTTC

V: TRBV6-1
size: few
J: TRBJ2-1
D: NA
CDR3: CASSEGSVPYNEQFF
DNA: TGTGCCAGCAGTGAAGGTTCCGTTCCCTACAATGAGCAGTTCTTC

V: TRBV5-6
size: NA
J: TRBJ2-3
D: TRBD2
CDR3: CASSQGLAALTDTQYF
DNA: TGTGCCAGCAGCCAGGGACTAGCGGCCCTCACAGATACGCAGTATTTT

V: TRBV19
size: few
J: TRBJ1-5
D: NA
CDR3: CASSIRQAQPQHF
DNA: TGTGCCAGTAGTATCCGACAGGCCCAGCCCCAGCATTTT

V: TRBV7-2
size: few
J: TRBJ2-2
D: TRBD2
CDR3: CASSPWGLAGYSGTGELFF
DNA: TGTGCCAGCAGCCCCTGGGGACTAGCGGGATATAGTGGCACCGGGGAGCTGTTTTTT

V: TRBV7-9
size: few
J: TRBJ2-3
D: NA
CDR3: CASSSASFGTQYF
DNA: TGTGCCAGCAGCTCAGCGAGTTTTGGTACGCAGTATTTT

V: TRBV19
size: NA
J: TRBJ1-2
D: TRBD1
CDR3: CASSIYSQGRGNYGYTF
DNA: TGTGCCAGTAGTATCTATTCACAGGGGAGAGGAAACTATGGCTACACCTTC

V: TRBV6-1
size: NA
J: TRBJ1-2
D: NA
CDR3: CASSEIGVRGYTF
DNA: TGTGCCAGCAGTGAAATAGGGGTTCGCGGCTACACCTTC

V: TRBV12-1
size: NA
J: TRBJ2-1
D: NA
CDR3: CASSLGLADYNEQFF
DNA: TGTGCCAGCAGCCTGGGACTAGCGGACTACAATGAGCAGTTCTTC

V: TRBV5-1
size: NA
J: TRBJ2-2
D: TRBD2
CDR3: CASSPVAGTNTGELFF
DNA: TGCGCCAGCAGCCCGGTAGCGGGCACGAACACCGGGGAGCTGTTTTTT

V: TRBV5-1
size: few
J: TRBJ2-7
D: TRBD1
CDR3: CASSLETGGYYEQYF
DNA: TGCGCCAGCAGCTTGGAGACAGGGGGCTACTACGAGCAGTACTTC

V: TRBV28
size: NA
J: TRBJ2-5
D: TRBD2
CDR3: CASSPRTSGMKTQYF
DNA: TGTGCCAGCAGTCCAAGGACTAGCGGGATGAAGACCCAGTACTTC

V: TRBV5-4
size: few
J: TRBJ2-7
D: TRBD2
CDR3: CASRGLSGRGAYEQYF
DNA: TGTGCCAGCAGAGGGCTTAGCGGGAGAGGGGCCTACGAGCAGTACTTC

V: TRBV2
size: NA
J: TRBJ2-5
D: TRBD2
CDR3: CASRPTSSQETQYF
DNA: TGTGCCAGCAGGCCGACTAGCAGTCAAGAGACCCAGTACTTC

V: TRBV4-1
size: few
J: TRBJ2-3
D: NA
CDR3: CASSQDGPDTQYF
DNA: TGCGCCAGCAGCCAAGATGGCCCAGATACGCAGTATTTT

V: TRBV25-1
size: few
J: TRBJ1-1
D: NA
CDR3: CASRGAVAGTEAFF
DNA: TGTGCCAGCAGAGGGGCCGTTGCGGGGACTGAAGCTTTCTTT

V: TRBV4-1
size: few
J: TRBJ1-2
D: TRBD1
CDR3: CASSQSTGESGAWYGYTF
DNA: TGCGCCAGCAGCCAATCGACAGGGGAAAGTGGTGCGTGGTATGGCTACACCTTC

V: TRBV7-2
size: few
J: TRBJ2-6
D: TRBD2
CDR3: CASSMRLAGSGANVLTF
DNA: TGTGCCAGCAGTATGCGGCTAGCGGGCTCTGGGGCCAACGTCCTGACTTTC

V: TRBV9
size: NA
J: TRBJ2-1
D: TRBD2
CDR3: CASSPDALLTGGPNEQFF
DNA: TGTGCCAGCAGCCCCGACGCTCTCTTAACGGGAGGGCCGAATGAGCAGTTCTTC

V: TRBV5-1
size: few
J: TRBJ2-7
D: TRBD2
CDR3: CASSLGLAGGASYEQYF
DNA: TGCGCCAGCAGTCTAGGACTAGCGGGAGGGGCTTCCTACGAGCAGTACTTC

V: TRBV19
size: few
J: TRBJ2-5
D: TRBD2
CDR3: CASSISSGRAPSFGETQYF
DNA: TGTGCCAGTAGTATTAGTAGCGGGAGGGCCCCTTCATTTGGCGAGACCCAGTACTTC

V: TRBV11-2
size: NA
J: TRBJ2-7
D: TRBD2
CDR3: CASSKGGRREDSYEQYF
DNA: TGTGCCAGCAGCAAAGGGGGGCGGCGGGAGGATTCCTACGAGCAGTACTTC

V: TRBV5-6
size: few
J: TRBJ2-5
D: NA
CDR3: CASSLRGGETQYF
DNA: TGTGCCAGCAGCTTGCGCGGGGGCGAGACCCAGTACTTC

V: TRBV2
size: NA
J: TRBJ2-7
D: TRBD1
CDR3: CASSPTFGDRAYEQYF
DNA: TGTGCCAGCAGCCCTACGTTCGGGGACAGAGCCTACGAGCAGTACTTC

V: TRBV30
size: NA
J: TRBJ2-2
D: TRBD1
CDR3: CAWTPPGQGAVTGELFF
DNA: TGTGCCTGGACGCCTCCCGGACAGGGGGCAGTGACCGGGGAGCTGTTTTTT

V: TRBV10-3
size: NA
J: TRBJ2-3
D: TRBD2
CDR3: CAIINPQREGLADTQYF
DNA: TGTGCCATCATAAACCCCCAGCGGGAGGGCCTCGCAGATACGCAGTATTTT

V: TRBV27
size: NA
J: TRBJ2-5
D: NA
CDR3: CASSDKRQAQNQETQYF
DNA: TGTGCCAGCAGCGACAAAAGACAGGCCCAAAACCAAGAGACCCAGTACTTC

V: TRBV7-9
size: NA
J: TRBJ2-7
D: TRBD1
CDR3: CASSPRDRSTYEQYF
DNA: TGTGCCAGCAGCCCACGGGACAGATCCACCTACGAGCAGTACTTC

V: TRBV5-5
size: NA
J: TRBJ2-7
D: NA
CDR3: CASSLGPHSVEQYF
DNA: TGTGCCAGCAGCTTAGGCCCCCACAGTGTGGAGCAGTACTTC

V: TRBV27
size: NA
J: TRBJ1-1
D: NA
CDR3: CASTDPQGFVESGTEAFF
DNA: TGTGCCAGCACCGACCCTCAGGGTTTTGTTGAGTCTGGCACTGAAGCTTTCTTT